The 18 T cell receptor beta chains below all came from one sample that was sequenced in a study of control samples from healthy donors and cancer patients. Using immunoSEQ multiplex PCR, the repertoire was profiled, and TCRdb retains in-frame clones only, with some absent. The sample holds approximately 220,000 clones; roughly 94% are singletons and the top ten take approximately 1.5%. The sequenced sample was blood. These receptor sequences come from a man aged 50-60 years in good health.

CDR3: CASSPKGLAGYNEQFF. The CDR3 nucleotides read TGTGCCAGCAGCCCCAAAGGACTAGCGGGTTACAATGAGCAGTTCTTC. The chain employs TRBV6-6 and TRBJ2-1, with 11 nucleotides matching TRBD2. V lost 6 bases and J lost 4; bases outside the gene matches: 8. The length of the CDR3 is 16 residues. Germline V gives CDR1 MNHNY, CDR2 SVGAGI (reference sequence).

This chain links TRBV19 with TRBJ2-1; D could derive from TRBD1 or TRBD2 (7 bases each). There are 15 residues in the CDR3. The V gene's germline CDR1 is LNHDA and CDR2 SQIVND (reference sequence). V was trimmed by 8 bases and J by 6 bases, leaving 20 bases between them. CDR3 DNA sequence: TGTGCCAGTGGGGGGGACAGACGCCTAGGCAATGAGCAGTTCTTC. It specifies CASGGDRRLGNEQFF.

J is TRBJ2-2 and V is TRBV4-1; 8 bases map to TRBD1. Per germline, CDR1 MGHRA and CDR2 YSYEKL. J lost 4 bases, V lost 6 bases, and 10 bases had no gene match. The CDR3 consists of 16 residues. The CDR3 reads CASRDNTGGITGELFF. The DNA for the CDR3 is TGCGCCAGCAGAGACAATACAGGGGGAATCACCGGGGAGCTGTTTTTT.

The chain uses TRBV6-6 and TRBJ1-2; D is ambiguous. The CDR3 totals 15 residues. CDR1 and CDR2 from the germline V gene are MNHNY and SVGAGI (reference sequence). With 7 bases removed from V and 1 base from J, the gap between germline ends came to 16 bases. CDR3 bases: TGTGCCAGCACCCTGGACGGGGAAGGTAACTATGGCTACACCTTC. This sequence encodes CASTLDGEGNYGYTF.

This clone was recorded once. The chain carries TRBV3-1 (or the pseudogene TRBV3-2) and TRBJ2-7; 8 bases are a match to TRBD1. This CDR3 is 14 amino acids long. Trimming at V came to 5 bases and at J to 3 bases, leaving 6 bases not matched to a gene. Germline V lookup: CDR1 LGHDT, CDR2 YNNKEL (reference sequence). CDR3 protein: CASSYGDRSYEQYF. CDR3 coding DNA: TGTGCCAGCAGCTACGGGGACAGGAGCTACGAGCAGTACTTC.

This clone was observed a handful of times. This chain joins TRBV30 and TRBJ1-6; D not certain. Trimming removed 8 bases from V and 3 bases from J, with 8 bases in between. There are 12 residues in the CDR3. The germline gives CDR1 GTSNPN, CDR2 SVGIG (reference sequence). The CDR3 protein is CASRDYNSPLHF. CDR3 bases: TGTGCCAGCCGGGACTATAATTCACCCCTCCACTTT.

The V gene is TRBV7-2, the J gene TRBJ2-7, with no clear D. Trimming removed 0 bases from V and 3 bases from J, with 9 bases in between. Germline V CDR1 and CDR2: SGHTA, FQGNSA. This CDR3 has 14 amino acids. The CDR3 is CASSLALQSYEQYF. In DNA form, the CDR3 reads TGTGCCAGCAGCTTAGCGCTTCAGAGCTACGAGCAGTACTTC.

This chain connects TRBV7-2 to TRBJ1-4; 7 bases match TRBD1. The CDR3 covers 15 residues. With V trimmed by 1 base and J by 8 bases, 7 bases remained unmatched. Germline V gene lookup returns CDR1 SGHTA and CDR2 FQGNSA. CDR3 DNA sequence: TGTGCCAGCAGCTTAGGTCCGGGGACAGACGAAAAACTGTTTTTT. This encodes CASSLGPGTDEKLFF.

The gene calls are TRBV28 and TRBJ1-3; D is undetermined. Germline values: CDR1 MDHEN, CDR2 SYDVKM. The CDR3 extends over 14 amino acids. The V end was cut by 6 bases, the J end by 4 bases, with 13 bases between. In nucleotides, the CDR3 is TGTGCCAGCAGGGAAGGACTTCCGGGAAACACCATATATTTT. Translated, it gives CASREGLPGNTIYF.

J is TRBJ2-2 and V is TRBV10-3; D might be TRBD1 (6 bases). The V gene's germline CDR1 is ENHRY and CDR2 SYGVKD. V was clipped by 4 bases and J by 6 bases, with 18 bases between them. The CDR3 has 16 amino acids. The DNA for the CDR3 is TGTGCCATCAGTGTTCACAGGGATATTTCATCCGGGGAGCTGTTTTTT. This translates into CAISVHRDISSGELFF.

J is TRBJ1-5 and V is TRBV2; D gene unclear. Germline lookup yields CDR1 SNHLY and CDR2 FYNNEI. V shed 5 bases and J shed 7 bases, with 15 bases lying between them. This CDR3 comprises 14 residues. The CDR3 region is CASSTRTDRQPQHF. The CDR3 DNA is TGTGCCAGCAGTACCCGGACGGACCGACAGCCCCAGCATTTT. The whole variable domain, filled in from reference TRBV2 and TRBJ1-5, reads EPEVTQTPSHQVTQMGQEVILRCVPISNHLYFYWYRQILGQKVEFLVSFYNNEISEKSEIFDDQFSVERPDGSNFTLKIRSTKLEDSAMYFCASSTRTDRQPQHFGDGTRLSIL.

This rearrangement joins TRBV6-1 to TRBJ1-1; the D gene is possibly TRBD1 (6 bases). Germline V lookup: CDR1 MNHNS, CDR2 SASEGT. This CDR3 contains 14 residues. With 0 bases removed from V and 1 base from J, the gap between germline ends came to 6 bases. The CDR3 here is CASSEAGGNTEAFF. The CDR3 nucleotides are TGTGCCAGCAGTGAAGCAGGGGGGAACACTGAAGCTTTCTTT.

This chain joins TRBV2 and TRBJ2-5; the D is unclear. V was cut by 2 bases and J by 5 bases, with 3 bases left in between. From germline, CDR1 is SNHLY and CDR2 FYNNEI. The CDR3 length is 11 residues. The CDR3 DNA is TGTGCCAGCAGTGAAAGGGAGACCCAGTACTTC. This codes for CASSERETQYF.

CDR3 in DNA: TGTGCCAGCAGCTTGGACGGAGATACGCAGTATTTT. Amino acid sequence: CASSLDGDTQYF. This chain connects TRBV5-5 to TRBJ2-3; D uncertain. With 0 bases removed from V and 5 bases from J, the gap between germline ends came to 4 bases. The germline V gene has CDR1 SGHKS and CDR2 YYEKEE (reference sequence). The CDR3 runs 12 residues.

The genes are TRBV6-5 and TRBJ1-5; the D gene is possibly TRBD1 (6 bases). Per germline, CDR1 MNHEY and CDR2 SVGAGI. Trimming took 6 bases from V and 0 from J, leaving 12 bases between them. The CDR3 consists of 15 residues. The CDR3 region has the DNA TGTGCCAGCAGCGGCGGGACACCTAGCAATCAGCCCCAGCATTTT. Its protein product is CASSGGTPSNQPQHF.

This chain joins TRBV2 and TRBJ1-6; D is perhaps TRBD1 (5 bases). The germline gives CDR1 SNHLY, CDR2 FYNNEI. The ends were cut back, 7 bases at V and 7 bases at J, with 14 bases in the middle. CDR3 length equals 14 residues. CDR3 sequence (DNA): TGTGCCAGCATCCCTGGGACGAGGAATTCACCCCTCCACTTT. This translates into CASIPGTRNSPLHF. The full variable domain, in which reference TRBV2 and TRBJ1-6 provide the parts outside the CDR3, is EPEVTQTPSHQVTQMGQEVILRCVPISNHLYFYWYRQILGQKVEFLVSFYNNEISEKSEIFDDQFSVERPDGSNFTLKIRSTKLEDSAMYFCASIPGTRNSPLHFGNGTRLTVT.

The rearrangement joins TRBV9 to TRBJ2-3, with D perhaps matching TRBD1 (6 bases). The CDR3 contains 14 residues. The germline CDR1 and CDR2 sequences are SGDLS and YYNGEE. Deletions cut 0 bases from V and 1 base from J, with 6 bases between. The CDR3 reads CASSVEGGTDTQYF. CDR3 bases: TGTGCCAGCAGCGTAGAGGGGGGCACAGATACGCAGTATTTT.

The V and J genes are TRBV5-1 and TRBJ1-5; 9 nucleotides agree with TRBD1. J gave up 6 bases and V 4 bases, and 11 bases lay outside the gene matches. The germline V gene has CDR1 SGHRS and CDR2 YFSETQ. The CDR3 runs to 16 residues. CDR3 sequence (DNA): TGCGCCAGCAGCCCCGGGCCTACAGGGGGCGTTCAGCCCCAGCATTTT. The encoded protein is CASSPGPTGGVQPQHF.